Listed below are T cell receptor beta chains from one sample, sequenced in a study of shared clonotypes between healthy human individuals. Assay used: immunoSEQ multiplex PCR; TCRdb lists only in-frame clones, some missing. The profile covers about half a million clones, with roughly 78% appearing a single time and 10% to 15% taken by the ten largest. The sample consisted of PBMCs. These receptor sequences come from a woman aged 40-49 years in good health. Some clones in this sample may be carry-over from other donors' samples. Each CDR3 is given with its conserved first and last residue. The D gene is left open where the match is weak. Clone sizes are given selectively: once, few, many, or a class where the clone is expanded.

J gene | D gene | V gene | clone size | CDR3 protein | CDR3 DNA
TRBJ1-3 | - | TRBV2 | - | CASSRLGNTIYF | TGTGCCAGCAGTCGCCTCGGAAACACCATATATTTT
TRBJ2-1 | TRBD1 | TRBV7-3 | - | CASSLTGTTYNEQFF | TGTGCCAGCAGCCTGACAGGGACAACCTACAATGAGCAGTTCTTC
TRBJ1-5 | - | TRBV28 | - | CASSSGTARGHF | TGTGCCAGCAGTTCCGGGACGGCCAGGGGACATTTT
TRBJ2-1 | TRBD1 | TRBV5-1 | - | CASSTPGDSRYSSRNNEQFF | TGCGCCAGCAGTACACCCGGGGACAGTCGTTACTCTAGTCGGAACAATGAGCAGTTCTTC
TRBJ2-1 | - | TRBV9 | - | CASSVTWAGPTIYNEQFF | TGTGCCAGCAGCGTGACTTGGGCAGGACCAACTATCTACAATGAGCAGTTCTTC
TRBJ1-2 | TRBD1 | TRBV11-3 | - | CASSLGTGVYGYTF | TGTGCCAGCAGCTTAGGGACAGGGGTCTATGGCTACACCTTC
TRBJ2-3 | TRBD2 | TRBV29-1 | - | CSADGTSGRMSTDTQYF | TGCAGCGCCGACGGGACTAGCGGGAGGATGAGCACAGATACGCAGTATTTT
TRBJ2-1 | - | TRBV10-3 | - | CAISDSLAGSYNEQFF | TGTGCCATCAGTGACTCCCTGGCGGGATCCTACAATGAGCAGTTCTTC
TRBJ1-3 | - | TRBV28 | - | CASSPSSFRSSGNTIYF | TGTGCCAGCAGTCCTTCGTCCTTCAGGAGCTCTGGAAACACCATATATTTT
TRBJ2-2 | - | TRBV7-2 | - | CASSFPSRAPNTGELFF | TGTGCCAGCAGCTTTCCCTCGCGGGCCCCGAACACCGGGGAGCTGTTTTTT
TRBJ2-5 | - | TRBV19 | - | CASREETQYF | TGTGCCAGTCGGGAAGAGACCCAGTACTTC
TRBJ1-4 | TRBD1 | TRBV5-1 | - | CASSHDGQGQLKLFF | TGCGCCAGCAGCCACGATGGACAGGGCCAATTGAAACTGTTTTTT
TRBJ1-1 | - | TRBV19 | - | CASSATFFEAFF | TGTGCCAGTAGTGCGACTTTTTTTGAAGCTTTCTTT
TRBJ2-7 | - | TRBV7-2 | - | CASSLGGGYSPTYEQYF | TGTGCCAGCAGCTTAGGGGGTGGGTATAGTCCGACCTACGAGCAGTACTTC
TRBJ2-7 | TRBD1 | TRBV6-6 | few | CASKPDRSSYEQYF | TGTGCCAGCAAACCGGACAGGAGCTCCTACGAGCAGTACTTC
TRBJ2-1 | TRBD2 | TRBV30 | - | CAWASGPAGDFGEQFF | TGTGCCTGGGCTTCCGGCCCAGCGGGAGACTTTGGTGAGCAGTTCTTC
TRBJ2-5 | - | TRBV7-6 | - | CASSLFSGMEETQYF | TGTGCCAGCAGCTTATTTTCGGGAATGGAAGAGACCCAGTACTTC
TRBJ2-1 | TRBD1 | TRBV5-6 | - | CASSETGQGSDEQFF | TGTGCCAGCAGCGAGACGGGACAGGGGTCCGATGAGCAGTTCTTC
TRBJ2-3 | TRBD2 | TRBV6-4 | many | CASSDGLAGGPDTQYF | TGTGCCAGCAGTGACGGACTAGCGGGAGGGCCGGATACGCAGTATTTT
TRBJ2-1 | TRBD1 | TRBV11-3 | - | CASSAGQGYYNEQFF | TGTGCCAGCAGCGCGGGACAGGGATACTACAATGAGCAGTTCTTC
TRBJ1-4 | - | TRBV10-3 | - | CAISDRAGNEKLFF | TGTGCCATCAGTGACAGGGCCGGTAATGAAAAACTGTTTTTT
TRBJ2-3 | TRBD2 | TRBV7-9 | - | CASSERGLAGGTQYF | TGTGCCAGCAGCGAGAGGGGACTAGCGGGCGGTACGCAGTATTTT
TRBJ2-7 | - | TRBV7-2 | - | CASSLEESRYEQYF | TGTGCCAGCAGCTTAGAGGAATCCAGGTACGAGCAGTACTTC
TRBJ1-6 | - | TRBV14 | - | CASSQVQNRDSPLHF | TGTGCCAGCAGCCAAGTACAGAATCGCGATTCACCCCTCCACTTT
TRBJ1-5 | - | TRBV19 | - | CASSIDRELQPQHF | TGTGCCAGTAGTATAGACAGGGAATTACAGCCCCAGCATTTT
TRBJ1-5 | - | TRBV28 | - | CASSLSGQDQPQHF | TGTGCCAGCAGCCTCTCAGGGCAGGATCAGCCCCAGCATTTT
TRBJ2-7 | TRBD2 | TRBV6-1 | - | CASTRNSGATYEQYF | TGTGCCAGCACCAGAAATAGCGGGGCAACCTACGAGCAGTACTTC
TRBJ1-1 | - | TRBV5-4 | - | CASSLSPGNQNTEAFF | TGTGCCAGCAGCTTGTCCCCGGGAAATCAGAACACTGAAGCTTTCTTT
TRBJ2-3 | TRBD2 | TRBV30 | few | CAWNLGLAGTDTQYF | TGTGCCTGGAACCTGGGACTAGCTGGCACAGATACGCAGTATTTT
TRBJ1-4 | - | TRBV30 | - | CAWSPFSEKLFF | TGTGCCTGGAGTCCCTTTAGTGAAAAACTGTTTTTT
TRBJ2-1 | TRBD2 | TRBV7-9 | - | CASSLGRFGLAGDNEQFF | TGTGCCAGCAGCTTAGGACGATTCGGACTAGCGGGTGACAATGAGCAGTTCTTC
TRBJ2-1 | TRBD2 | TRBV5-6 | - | CASRGLAGVLIF | TGTGCCAGCAGGGGCCTAGCGGGAGTTTTAATCTTC
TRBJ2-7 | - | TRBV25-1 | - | CASSPGRTYEQYF | TGTGCCAGCAGCCCGGGACGGACGTACGAGCAGTACTTC
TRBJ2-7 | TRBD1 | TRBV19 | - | CASSTTGSSYEQYF | TGTGCCAGTAGTACGACAGGGAGCTCCTACGAGCAGTACTTC
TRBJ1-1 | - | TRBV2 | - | CASSGEQNTEAFF | TGTGCCAGCAGTGGGGAACAGAACACTGAAGCTTTCTTT
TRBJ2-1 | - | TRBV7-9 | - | CASSYHYDEQFF | TGTGCCAGCAGTTATCATTACGATGAGCAGTTCTTC
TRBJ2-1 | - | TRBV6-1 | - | CASGSPTGPRGEQFF | TGTGCCAGCGGATCTCCCACGGGGCCCCGGGGTGAGCAGTTCTTC
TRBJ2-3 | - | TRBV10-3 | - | CAISESQITDTQYF | TGTGCCATCAGTGAGTCCCAGATCACAGATACGCAGTATTTT
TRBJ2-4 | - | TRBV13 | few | CASSSQGPTINIQYF | TGTGCCAGCAGCTCCCAGGGACCAACCATAAACATTCAGTACTTC
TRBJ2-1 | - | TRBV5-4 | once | CASSPTGDSYNEQFF | TGTGCCAGCAGCCCTACGGGGGACTCCTACAATGAGCAGTTCTTC
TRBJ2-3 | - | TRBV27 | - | CASSWRVADTQYF | TGTGCCAGCAGTTGGAGAGTAGCAGATACGCAGTATTTT
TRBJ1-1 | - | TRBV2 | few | CASSADGGTEAFF | TGTGCCAGCAGTGCGGACGGAGGAACTGAAGCTTTCTTT
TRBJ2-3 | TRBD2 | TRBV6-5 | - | CASRPSGGTDTQYF | TGTGCCAGCAGACCTAGCGGGGGCACAGATACGCAGTATTTT
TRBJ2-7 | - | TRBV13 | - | CASSLIFGTNIYEQYF | TGTGCCAGCAGCTTAATTTTTGGGACGAACATCTACGAGCAGTACTTC
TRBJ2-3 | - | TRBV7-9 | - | CASSLGVFAGYTDTQYF | TGTGCCAGCAGCTTAGGGGTCTTCGCGGGTTACACAGATACGCAGTATTTT
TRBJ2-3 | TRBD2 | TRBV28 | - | CASTPAGGGDTQYF | TGTGCCAGCACCCCCGCTGGGGGGGGAGATACGCAGTATTTT
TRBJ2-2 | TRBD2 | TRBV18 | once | CASSPPVGAGGAGELFF | TGTGCCAGCTCACCACCGGTAGGAGCGGGAGGTGCCGGGGAGCTGTTTTTT
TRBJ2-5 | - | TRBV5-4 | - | CASSSNNGIGQYF | TGTGCCAGCAGCTCTAATAACGGGATTGGGCAGTACTTC
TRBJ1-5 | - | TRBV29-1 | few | CSVEDRGQPQHF | TGCAGCGTTGAAGATCGGGGGCAGCCCCAGCATTTT
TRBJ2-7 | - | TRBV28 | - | CASSQAGHSYEQYF | TGTGCCAGCAGTCAAGCGGGACACTCCTACGAGCAGTACTTC
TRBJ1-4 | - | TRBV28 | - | CASSLGGGGGEKLFF | TGTGCCAGCAGTTTAGGGGGCGGGGGAGGTGAAAAACTGTTTTTT
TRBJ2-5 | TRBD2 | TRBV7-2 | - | CASSPTSGRETQYF | TGTGCCAGCAGCCCGACTAGCGGGAGGGAGACCCAGTACTTC
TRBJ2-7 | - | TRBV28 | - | CASSLWLGSSYEQYF | TGTGCCAGCAGTTTATGGTTAGGGAGCTCCTACGAGCAGTACTTC
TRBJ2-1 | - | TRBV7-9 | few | CASSPSTSYNEQFF | TGTGCCAGCAGCCCGTCGACTAGCTACAATGAGCAGTTCTTC
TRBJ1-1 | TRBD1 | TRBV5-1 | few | CASSLAGGNTEAFF | TGCGCCAGCAGCTTAGCAGGGGGGAACACTGAAGCTTTCTTT
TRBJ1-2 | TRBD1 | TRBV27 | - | CASSFAAGQSYGYTF | TGTGCCAGCAGTTTTGCCGCGGGACAGTCCTATGGCTACACCTTC
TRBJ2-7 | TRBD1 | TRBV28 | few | CASSNPDRGGEQYF | TGTGCCAGCAGTAACCCGGACAGGGGGGGCGAGCAGTACTTC
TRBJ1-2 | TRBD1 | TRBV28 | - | CASRKSTDRVYGYTF | TGTGCCAGCAGGAAGTCGACCGACAGGGTCTATGGCTACACCTTC